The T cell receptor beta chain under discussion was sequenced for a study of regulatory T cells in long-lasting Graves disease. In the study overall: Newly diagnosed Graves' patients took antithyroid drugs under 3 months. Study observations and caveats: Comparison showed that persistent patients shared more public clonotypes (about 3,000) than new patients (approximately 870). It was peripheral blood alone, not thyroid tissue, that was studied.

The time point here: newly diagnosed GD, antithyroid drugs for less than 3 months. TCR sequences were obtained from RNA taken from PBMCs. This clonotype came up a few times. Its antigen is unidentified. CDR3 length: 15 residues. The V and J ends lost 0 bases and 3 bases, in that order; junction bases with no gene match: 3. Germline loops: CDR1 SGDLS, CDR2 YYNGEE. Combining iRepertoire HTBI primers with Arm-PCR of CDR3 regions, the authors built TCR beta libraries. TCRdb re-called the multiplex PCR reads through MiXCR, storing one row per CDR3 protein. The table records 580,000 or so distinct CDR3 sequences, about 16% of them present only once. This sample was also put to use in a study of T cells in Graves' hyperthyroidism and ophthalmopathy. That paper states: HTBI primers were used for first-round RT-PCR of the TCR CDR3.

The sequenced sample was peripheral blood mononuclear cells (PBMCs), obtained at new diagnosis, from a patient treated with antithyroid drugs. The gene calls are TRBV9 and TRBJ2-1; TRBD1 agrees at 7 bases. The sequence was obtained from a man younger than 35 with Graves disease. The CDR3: CASSVAGTDYNEQFF. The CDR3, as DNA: TGTGCCAGCAGCGTAGCAGGGACAGACTACAATGAGCAGTTCTTC.